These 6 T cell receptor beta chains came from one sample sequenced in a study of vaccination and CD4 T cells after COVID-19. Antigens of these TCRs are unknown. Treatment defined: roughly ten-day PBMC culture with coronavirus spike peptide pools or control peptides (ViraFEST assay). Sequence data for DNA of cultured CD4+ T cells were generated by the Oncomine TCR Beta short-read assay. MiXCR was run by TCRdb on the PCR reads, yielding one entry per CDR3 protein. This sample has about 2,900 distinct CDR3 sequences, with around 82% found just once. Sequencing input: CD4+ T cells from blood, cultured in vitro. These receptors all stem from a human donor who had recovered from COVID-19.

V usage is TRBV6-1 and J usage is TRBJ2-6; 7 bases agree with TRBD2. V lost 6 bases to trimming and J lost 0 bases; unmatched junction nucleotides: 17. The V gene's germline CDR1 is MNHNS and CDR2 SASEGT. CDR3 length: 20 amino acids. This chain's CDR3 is CASSRGEVVDGSSGANVLTF. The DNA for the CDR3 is TGTGCCAGCAGCCGGGGGGAGGTTGTGGACGGAAGCTCTGGGGCCAACGTCCTGACTTTC.

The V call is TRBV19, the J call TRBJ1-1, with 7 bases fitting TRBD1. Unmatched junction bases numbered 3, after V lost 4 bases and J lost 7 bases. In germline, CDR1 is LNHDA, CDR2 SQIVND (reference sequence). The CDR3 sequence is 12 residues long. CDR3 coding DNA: TGTGCCAGTAGTAGGACAGGTTTTGAAGCTTTCTTT. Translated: CASSRTGFEAFF.

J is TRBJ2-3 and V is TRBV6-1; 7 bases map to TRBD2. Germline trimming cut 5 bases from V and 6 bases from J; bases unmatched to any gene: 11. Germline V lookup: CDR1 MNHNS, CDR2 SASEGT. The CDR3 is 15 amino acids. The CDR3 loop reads CASSPQRGASDTQYF. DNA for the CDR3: TGTGCCAGCAGTCCCCAGCGGGGAGCATCCGATACGCAGTATTTT.

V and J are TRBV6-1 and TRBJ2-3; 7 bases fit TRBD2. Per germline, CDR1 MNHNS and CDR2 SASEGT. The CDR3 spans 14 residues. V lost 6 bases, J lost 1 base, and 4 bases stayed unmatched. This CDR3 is CASRRLAGTDTQYF. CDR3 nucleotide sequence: TGTGCCAGCAGAAGGCTAGCGGGCACAGATACGCAGTATTTT.

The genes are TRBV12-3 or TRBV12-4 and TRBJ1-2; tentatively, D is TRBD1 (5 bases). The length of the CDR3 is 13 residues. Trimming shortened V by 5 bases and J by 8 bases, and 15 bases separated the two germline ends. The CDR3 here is CASSGWGEGGYTF. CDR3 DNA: TGTGCCAGCAGTGGGTGGGGGGAGGGAGGCTACACCTTC.

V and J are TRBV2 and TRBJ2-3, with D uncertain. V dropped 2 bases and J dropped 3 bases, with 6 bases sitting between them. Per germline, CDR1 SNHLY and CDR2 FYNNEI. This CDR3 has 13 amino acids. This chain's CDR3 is CASSEFLTDTQYF. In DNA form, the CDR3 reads TGTGCCAGCAGTGAATTTTTGACAGATACGCAGTATTTT.